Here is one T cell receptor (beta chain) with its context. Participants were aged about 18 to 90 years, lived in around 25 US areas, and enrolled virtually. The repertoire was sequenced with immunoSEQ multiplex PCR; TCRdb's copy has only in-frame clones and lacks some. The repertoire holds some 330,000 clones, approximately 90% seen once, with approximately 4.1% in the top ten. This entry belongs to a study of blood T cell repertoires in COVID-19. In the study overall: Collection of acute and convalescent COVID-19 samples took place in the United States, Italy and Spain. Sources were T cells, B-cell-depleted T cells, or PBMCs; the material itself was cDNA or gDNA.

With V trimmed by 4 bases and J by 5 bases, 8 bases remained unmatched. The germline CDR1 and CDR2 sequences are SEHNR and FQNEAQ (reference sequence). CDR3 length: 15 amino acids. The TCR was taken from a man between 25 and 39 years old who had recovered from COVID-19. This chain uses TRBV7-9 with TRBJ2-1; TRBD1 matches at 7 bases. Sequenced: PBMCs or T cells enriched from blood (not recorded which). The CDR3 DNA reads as TGTGCCAGCAGCTCCGAGGGGGCGGTTAACAATGAGCAGTTCTTC. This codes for CASSSEGAVNNEQFF.